This T cell receptor beta chain was observed in a study of blood T cell repertoires in COVID-19. Study at large: The origin of the acute and convalescent COVID-19 samples was the United States, Italy and Spain. Sample material is recorded as cDNA or gDNA derived from T cells, B-cell-depleted T cells, or PBMCs.

Seattle patients were enrolled while actively infected and followed longitudinally. Original analysis: It was from reference gene primer amplification that nucleated cell counts were estimated. Data came from immunoSEQ multiplex PCR; TCRdb stores just in-frame clones and leaves some out. That table gives V, J and clone size, and the DNA gave D and trimming. The sample includes about 350,000 clones, 75% to 90% of them seen just once. Germline assignment: CDR1 GTSNPN and CDR2 SVGIG (reference sequence). The V gene lost 1 base and the J gene lost 7 bases, with 10 bases spanning the gap. CDR3 length: 12 residues.

The origin of this receptor is an older woman with COVID-19, enrolled during active disease. Sequencing was performed on peripheral blood. V is TRBV30 and J is TRBJ1-2; D perhaps matches TRBD1 (6 bases). CDR3 amino acids: CAWSGGGGGYTF. The CDR3 DNA is TGTGCCTGGAGTGGGGGGGGCGGTGGCTACACCTTC.